This TCR beta chain appears in the sequencing data of a study of spatial heterogeneity in lung cancer. Study results and limitations: The study found that expanded intratumoral alpha and beta TCR counts tracked tumor mutation counts.

Time point: sample taken at primary tumor resection. TCRdb fed the 5' RACE reads into MiXCR, producing one record per CDR3 protein. Among a few thousand distinct CDR3 sequences listed, less than 45% were seen once. In its sample, this clonotype is medium-sized. Its specificity is not known. The sequences come from lung tumor tissue, collected at surgery. The sequence was collected from a male donor with early-stage non-small cell lung cancer.

In nucleotides, the CDR3 is TGTGCCAGCAGCCAAGGGCCTGGAGGGACCCAGTACTTC. It encodes CASSQGPGGTQYF. The chain uses TRBV3-1 and TRBJ2-5, with a possible D match to TRBD2 (5 bases). This CDR3 spans 13 amino acids. Germline assignment: CDR1 LGHDT and CDR2 YNNKEL (reference sequence). Between the trimmed V and J ends, which lost 1 base and 7 bases, there was a span of 10 bases.